This T cell receptor beta chain came from a study of T-cell memory formation after mild COVID-19. The V and J ends lost 5 bases and 2 bases, in that order; junction bases with no gene match: 6. This CDR3 contains 15 residues. Germline V CDR1 and CDR2: SGHTA, FQGTGA. TCRdb re-analysed the 5' RACE reads in MiXCR, keeping a single row per CDR3 protein. The repertoire has around 140,000 distinct CDR3 sequences, under 25% of them found once; the top ten carry about 2%. This clonotype was detected only a few times. The V gene is TRBV7-3, the J gene TRBJ2-5; TRBD2 agrees at 9 bases. Sample: PBMCs or a T cell subset sorted from them (not recorded which). The sequence was collected from an adult woman who had mild COVID-19 (a few samples of this study predate the infection). Cell type and time point are not known. In DNA form, the CDR3 reads TGTGCCAGCAGCATTGGACTAGCGCGTCAAGAGACCCAGTACTTC. It specifies CASSIGLARQETQYF.